This T cell receptor (beta chain) is drawn from a study of response to subunit inactivated influenza vaccine. This CDR3 has 16 amino acids. CDR1 and CDR2 (germline): SEHNR, FQNEAQ (reference sequence). V lost 4 bases and J 0 bases, leaving 12 bases between the germline ends. TCRdb called the RT-PCR reads again in MiXCR, with one record for every CDR3 protein. The sample records some 850,000 distinct CDR3 sequences, about 18% being singletons. The sequence was collected from a man aged 50-59 years who received an inactivated influenza vaccine. This specimen consisted of PBMCs from blood, obtained roughly 5 days after vaccination. The chain uses TRBV7-9 and TRBJ2-2, with D tentatively TRBD1 (5 bases). CDR3 nucleotides: TGTGCCAGCAGCTCCAATGACAGACCGAACACCGGGGAGCTGTTTTTT. This translates into CASSSNDRPNTGELFF. Looking up the rest from reference TRBV7-9 and TRBJ2-2 gives the full variable domain: DTGVSQNPRHKITKRGQNVTFRCDPISEHNRLYWYRQTLGQGPEFLTYFQNEAQLEKSRLLSDRFSAERPKGSFSTLEIQRTEQGDSAMYLCASSSNDRPNTGELFFGEGSRLTVL.